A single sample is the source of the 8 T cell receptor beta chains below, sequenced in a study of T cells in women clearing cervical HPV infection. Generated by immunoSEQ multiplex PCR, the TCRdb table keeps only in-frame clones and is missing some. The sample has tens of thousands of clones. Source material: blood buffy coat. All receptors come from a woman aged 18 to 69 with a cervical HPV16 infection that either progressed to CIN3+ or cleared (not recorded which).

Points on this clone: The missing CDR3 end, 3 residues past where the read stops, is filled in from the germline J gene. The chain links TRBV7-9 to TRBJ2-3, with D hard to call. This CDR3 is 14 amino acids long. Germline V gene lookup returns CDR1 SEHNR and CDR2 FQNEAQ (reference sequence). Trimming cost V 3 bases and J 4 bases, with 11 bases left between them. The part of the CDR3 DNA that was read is TGTGCCAGCAGCTTCCCATTAGCAGCAGATACG. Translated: CASSFPLAADT. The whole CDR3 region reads CASSFPLAADTQYF. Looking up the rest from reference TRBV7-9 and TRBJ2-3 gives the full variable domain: DTGVSQNPRHKITKRGQNVTFRCDPISEHNRLYWYRQTLGQGPEFLTYFQNEAQLEKSRLLSDRFSAERPKGSFSTLEIQRTEQGDSAMYLCASSFPLAADTQYFGPGTRLTVL.

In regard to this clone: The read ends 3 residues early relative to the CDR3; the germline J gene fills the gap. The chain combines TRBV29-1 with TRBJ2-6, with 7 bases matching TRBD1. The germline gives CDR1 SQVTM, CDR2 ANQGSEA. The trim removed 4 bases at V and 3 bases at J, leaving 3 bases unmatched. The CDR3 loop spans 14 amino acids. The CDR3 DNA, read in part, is TGCAGCGTTGTACAGGGGAGTGGGGCCAACGTC. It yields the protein CSVVQGSGANV. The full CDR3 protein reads CSVVQGSGANVLTF. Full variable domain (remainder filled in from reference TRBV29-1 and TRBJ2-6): SAVISQKPSRDICQRGTSLTIQCQVDSQVTMMFWYRQQPGQSLTLIATANQGSEATYESGFVIDKFPISRPNLTFSTLTVSNMSPEDSSIYLCSVVQGSGANVLTFGAGSRLTVL.

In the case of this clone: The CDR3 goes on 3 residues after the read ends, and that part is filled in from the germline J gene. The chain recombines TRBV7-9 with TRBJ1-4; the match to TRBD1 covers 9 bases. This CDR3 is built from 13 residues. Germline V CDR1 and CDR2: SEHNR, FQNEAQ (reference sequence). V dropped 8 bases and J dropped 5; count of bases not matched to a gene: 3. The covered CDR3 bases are TGTGCCAGCCAAACAGGGGGCAATGAAAAA. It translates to CASQTGGNEK. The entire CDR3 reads CASQTGGNEKLFF. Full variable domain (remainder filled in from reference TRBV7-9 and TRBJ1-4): DTGVSQNPRHKITKRGQNVTFRCDPISEHNRLYWYRQTLGQGPEFLTYFQNEAQLEKSRLLSDRFSAERPKGSFSTLEIQRTEQGDSAMYLCASQTGGNEKLFFGSGTQLSVL.

Partial CDR3 DNA: TGTGCCAGCTCACCAAAGGCGCCGGGCACTGAA. Its protein product is CASSPKAPGTE. The entire CDR3 is CASSPKAPGTEAFF. The V and J genes are TRBV18 and TRBJ1-1; D remains unclear. The CDR3 goes on 3 residues after the read ends, and that part is filled in from the germline J gene. CDR3 size: 14 residues. V gave up 2 bases and J gave up 4 bases, with 11 bases separating them. Germline CDR1 KGHSH, CDR2 LQKENI.

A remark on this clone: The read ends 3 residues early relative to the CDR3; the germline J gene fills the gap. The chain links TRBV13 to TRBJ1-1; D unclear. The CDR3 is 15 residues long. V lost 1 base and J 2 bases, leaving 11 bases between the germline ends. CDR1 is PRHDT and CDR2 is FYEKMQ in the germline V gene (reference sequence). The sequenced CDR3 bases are TGTGCCAGCAGCTTAGACGGTCAACTCAACACTGAA. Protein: CASSLDGQLNTE. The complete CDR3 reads CASSLDGQLNTEAFF. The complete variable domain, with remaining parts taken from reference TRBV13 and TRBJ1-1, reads AAGVIQSPRHLIKEKRETATLKCYPIPRHDTVYWYQQGPGQDPQFLISFYEKMQSDKGSIPDRFSAQQFSDYHSELNMSSLELGDSALYFCASSLDGQLNTEAFFGQGTRLTVV.

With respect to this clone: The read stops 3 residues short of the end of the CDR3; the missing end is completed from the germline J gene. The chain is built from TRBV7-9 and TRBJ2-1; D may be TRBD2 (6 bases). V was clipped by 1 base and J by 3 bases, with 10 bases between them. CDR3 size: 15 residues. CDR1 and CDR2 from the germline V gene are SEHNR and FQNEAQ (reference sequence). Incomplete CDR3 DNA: TGTGCCAGCAGCTTAGAAGGGACTCTCTACAATGAG. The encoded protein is CASSLEGTLYNE. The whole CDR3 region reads CASSLEGTLYNEQFF. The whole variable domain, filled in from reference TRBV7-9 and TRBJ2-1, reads DTGVSQNPRHKITKRGQNVTFRCDPISEHNRLYWYRQTLGQGPEFLTYFQNEAQLEKSRLLSDRFSAERPKGSFSTLEIQRTEQGDSAMYLCASSLEGTLYNEQFFGPGTRLTVL.

The CDR3 loop reads CASSLASGRGSEYTF. The sequenced part of the CDR3 DNA is TGTGCCAGCAGCTTAGCTAGCGGGCGAGGTAGTGAA. This chain uses TRBV7-9 with TRBJ1-2; no definite D call. The read ends 3 residues shy of where the CDR3 ends; the end is completed using the germline J gene. Germline V gene lookup returns CDR1 SEHNR and CDR2 FQNEAQ (reference sequence). This CDR3 is 15 amino acids long.

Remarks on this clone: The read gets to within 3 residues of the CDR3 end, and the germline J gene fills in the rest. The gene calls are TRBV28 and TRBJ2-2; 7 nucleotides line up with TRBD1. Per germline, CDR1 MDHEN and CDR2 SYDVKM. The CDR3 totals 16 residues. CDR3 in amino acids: CASSLGIGDSNEKLFF. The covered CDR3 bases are TGTGCCAGCAGTTTAGGTATTGGGGACAGCAATGAAAAG. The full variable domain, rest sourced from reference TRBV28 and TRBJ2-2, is DVKVTQSSRYLVKRTGEKVFLECVQDMDHENMFWYRQDPGLGLRLIYFSYDVKMKEKGDIPEGYSVSREKKERFSLILESASTNQTSMYLCASSLGIGDSNEKLFFGEGSRLTVL.